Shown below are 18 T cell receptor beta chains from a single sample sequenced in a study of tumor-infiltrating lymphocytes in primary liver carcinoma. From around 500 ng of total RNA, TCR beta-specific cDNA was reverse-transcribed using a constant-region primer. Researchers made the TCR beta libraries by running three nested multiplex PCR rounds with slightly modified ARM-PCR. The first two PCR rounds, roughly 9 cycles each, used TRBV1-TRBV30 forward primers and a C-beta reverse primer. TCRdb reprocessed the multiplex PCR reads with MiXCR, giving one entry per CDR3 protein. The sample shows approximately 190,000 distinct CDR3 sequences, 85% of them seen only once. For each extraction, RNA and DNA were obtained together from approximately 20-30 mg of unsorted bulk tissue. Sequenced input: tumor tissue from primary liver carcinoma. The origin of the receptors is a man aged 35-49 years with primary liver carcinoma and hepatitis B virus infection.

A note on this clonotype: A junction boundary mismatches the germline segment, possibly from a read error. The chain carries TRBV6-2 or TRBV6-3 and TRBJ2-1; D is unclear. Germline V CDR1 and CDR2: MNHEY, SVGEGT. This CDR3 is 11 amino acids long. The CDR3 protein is CACSTGFEQFF. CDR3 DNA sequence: TGTGCCTGCAGCACTGGATTTGAACAGTTCTTC.

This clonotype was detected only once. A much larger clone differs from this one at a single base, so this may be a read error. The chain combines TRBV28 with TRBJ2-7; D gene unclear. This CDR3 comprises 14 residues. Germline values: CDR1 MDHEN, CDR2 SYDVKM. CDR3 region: CGSSPAPGRDEQYF. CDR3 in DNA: TGTGGCAGCAGCCCCGCTCCGGGTAGGGACGAGCAGTACTTC. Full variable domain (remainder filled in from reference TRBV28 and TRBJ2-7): DVKVTQSSRYLVKRTGEKVFLECVQDMDHENMFWYRQDPGLGLRLIYFSYDVKMKEKGDIPEGYSVSREKKERFSLILESASTNQTSMYLCGSSPAPGRDEQYFGPGTRLTVT.

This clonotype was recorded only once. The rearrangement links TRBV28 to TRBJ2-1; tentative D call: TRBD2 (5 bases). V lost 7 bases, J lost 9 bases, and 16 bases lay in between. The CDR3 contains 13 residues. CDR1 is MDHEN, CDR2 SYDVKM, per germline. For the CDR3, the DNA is TGTGCCAGCAACCTCGGGATTAGCTGTGAGCAGTTCTTC. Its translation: CASNLGISCEQFF.

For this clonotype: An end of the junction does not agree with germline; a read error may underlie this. The CDR3 spells CASTHTSGGTYF. The CDR3 coding sequence is TGCGCTAGCACCCACACTAGCGGGGGAACGTATTTT. The J gene is TRBJ2-3, the V gene TRBV10-2, with TRBD2 identical over 11 bases. The CDR3 consists of 12 residues. The germline V gene has CDR1 WSHSY and CDR2 SAAADI.

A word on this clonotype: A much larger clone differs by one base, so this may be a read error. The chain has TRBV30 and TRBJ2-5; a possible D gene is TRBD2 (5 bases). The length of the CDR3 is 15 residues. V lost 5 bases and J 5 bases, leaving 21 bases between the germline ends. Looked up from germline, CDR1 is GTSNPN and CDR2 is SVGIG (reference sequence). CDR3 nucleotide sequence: TGTGCCTGGGGTACCCCCTTCACTAGAGGGGAGACCCAGTACTTC. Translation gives CAWGTPFTRGETQYF.

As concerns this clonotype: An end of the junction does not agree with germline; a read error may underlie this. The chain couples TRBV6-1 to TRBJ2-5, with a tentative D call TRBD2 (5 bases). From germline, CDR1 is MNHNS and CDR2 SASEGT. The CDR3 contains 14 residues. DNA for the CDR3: TGTGCCAGCAGTGATGGAGGCGGTGGGGAGACCCAGTGCTTC. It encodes CASSDGGGGETQCF.

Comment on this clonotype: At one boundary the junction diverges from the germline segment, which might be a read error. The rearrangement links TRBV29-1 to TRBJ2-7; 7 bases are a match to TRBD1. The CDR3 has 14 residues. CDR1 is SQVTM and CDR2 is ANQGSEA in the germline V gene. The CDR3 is CGVAGTASSYEQYF. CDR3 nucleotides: TGCGGCGTCGCCGGGACAGCGAGCTCCTACGAGCAGTACTTC.

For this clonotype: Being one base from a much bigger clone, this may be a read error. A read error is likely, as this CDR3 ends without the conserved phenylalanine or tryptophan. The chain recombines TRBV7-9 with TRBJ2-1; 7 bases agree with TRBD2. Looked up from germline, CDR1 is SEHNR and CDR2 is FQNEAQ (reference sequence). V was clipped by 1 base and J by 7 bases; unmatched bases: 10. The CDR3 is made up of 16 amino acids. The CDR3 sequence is CASSLGIGLVGNEQFS. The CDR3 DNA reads TGTGCCAGCAGCTTAGGGATTGGACTAGTAGGTAATGAGCAGTTCTCC.

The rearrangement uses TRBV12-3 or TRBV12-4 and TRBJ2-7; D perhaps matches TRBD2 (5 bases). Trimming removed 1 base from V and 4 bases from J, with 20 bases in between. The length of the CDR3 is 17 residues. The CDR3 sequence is CASSLDWWERVRYEQYF. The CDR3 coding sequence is TGTGCCAGCAGTTTAGACTGGTGGGAGAGGGTAAGATACGAGCAGTACTTC.

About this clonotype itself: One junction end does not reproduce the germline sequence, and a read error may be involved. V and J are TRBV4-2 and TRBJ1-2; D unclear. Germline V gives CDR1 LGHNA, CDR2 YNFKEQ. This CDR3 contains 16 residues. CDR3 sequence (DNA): TGCGCCAGCAGTCAAGATAATGTTGGCCAGGTCTATGGCTACACCTTC. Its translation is CASSQDNVGQVYGYTF.

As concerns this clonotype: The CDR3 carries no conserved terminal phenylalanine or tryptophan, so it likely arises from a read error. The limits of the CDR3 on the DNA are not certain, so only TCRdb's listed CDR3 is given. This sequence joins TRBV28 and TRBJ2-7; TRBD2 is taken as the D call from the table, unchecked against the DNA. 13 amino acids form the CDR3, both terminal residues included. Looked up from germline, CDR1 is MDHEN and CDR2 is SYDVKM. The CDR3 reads CASSKLGVYEQYI.

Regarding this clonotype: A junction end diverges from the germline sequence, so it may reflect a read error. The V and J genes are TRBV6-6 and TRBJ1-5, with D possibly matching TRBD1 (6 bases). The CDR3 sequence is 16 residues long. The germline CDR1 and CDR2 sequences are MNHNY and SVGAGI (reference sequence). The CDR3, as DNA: TGTGCCAGCAGCCCAACGGAACCCCGGCAAGGACAGCCTCAGCATTTT. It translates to CASSPTEPRQGQPQHF.

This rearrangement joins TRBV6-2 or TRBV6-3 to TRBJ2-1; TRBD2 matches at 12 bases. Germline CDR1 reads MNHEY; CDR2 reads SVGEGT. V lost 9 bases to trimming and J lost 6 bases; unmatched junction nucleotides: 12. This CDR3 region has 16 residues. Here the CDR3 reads CASRPRTSGMTNEQFF. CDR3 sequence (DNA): TGTGCCAGTAGACCCAGGACTAGCGGGATGACCAATGAGCAGTTCTTC.

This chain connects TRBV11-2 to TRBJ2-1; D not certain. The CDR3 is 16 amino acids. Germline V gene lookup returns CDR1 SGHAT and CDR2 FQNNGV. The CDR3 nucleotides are TGTACCGGCAGCCAGCTTCGGCGGAGCTCCTACAATGAGCAGTTCTTC. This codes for CTGSQLRRSSYNEQFF.

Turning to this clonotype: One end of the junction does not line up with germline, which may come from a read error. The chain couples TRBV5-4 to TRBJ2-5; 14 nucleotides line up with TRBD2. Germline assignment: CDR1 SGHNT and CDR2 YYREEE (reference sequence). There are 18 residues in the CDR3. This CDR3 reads CTSSLGLAGAGAQETQYF. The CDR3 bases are TGTACCAGCAGTTTGGGACTAGCGGGAGCGGGAGCCCAAGAGACCCAGTACTTC. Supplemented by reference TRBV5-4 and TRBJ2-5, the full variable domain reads ETGVTQSPTHLIKTRGQQVTLRCSSQSGHNTVSWYQQALGQGPQFIFQYYREEENGRGNFPPRFSGLQFPNYSSELNVNALELDDSALYLCTSSLGLAGAGAQETQYFGPGTRLLVL.

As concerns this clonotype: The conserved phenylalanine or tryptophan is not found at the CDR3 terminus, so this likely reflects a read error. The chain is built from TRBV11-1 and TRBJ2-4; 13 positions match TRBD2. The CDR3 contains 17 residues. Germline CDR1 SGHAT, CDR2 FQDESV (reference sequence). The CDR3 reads CTSSFPGTSGTKNIQYY. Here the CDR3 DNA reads TGTACTAGTAGCTTTCCCGGGACTAGCGGGACCAAAAACATTCAGTACTAC.

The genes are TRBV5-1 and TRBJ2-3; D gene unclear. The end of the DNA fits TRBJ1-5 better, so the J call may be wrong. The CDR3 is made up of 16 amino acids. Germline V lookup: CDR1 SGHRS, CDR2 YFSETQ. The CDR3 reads CASSLMTGGSTDTQHF. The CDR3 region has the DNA TGCGCCAGCAGCTTGATGACGGGCGGCAGCACAGATACGCAGCATTTT.

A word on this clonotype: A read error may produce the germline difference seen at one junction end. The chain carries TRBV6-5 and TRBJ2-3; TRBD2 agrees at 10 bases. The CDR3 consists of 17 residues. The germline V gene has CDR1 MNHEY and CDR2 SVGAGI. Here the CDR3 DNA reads TGTGCCAGTAGTTCACTCACCCTAAGCGGGGGGGCAGATACGCAGTATTTT. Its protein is CASSSLTLSGGADTQYF.